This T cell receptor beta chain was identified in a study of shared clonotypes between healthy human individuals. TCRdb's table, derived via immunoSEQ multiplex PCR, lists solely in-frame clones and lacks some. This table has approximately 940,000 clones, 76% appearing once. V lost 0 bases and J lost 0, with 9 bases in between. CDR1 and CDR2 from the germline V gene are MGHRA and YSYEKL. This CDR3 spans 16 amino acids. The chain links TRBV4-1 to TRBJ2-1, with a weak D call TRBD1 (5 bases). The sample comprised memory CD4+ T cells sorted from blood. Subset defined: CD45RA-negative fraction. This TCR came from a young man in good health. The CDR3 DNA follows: TGCGCCAGCAGCCAAGAGACAGACCGCTCCTACAATGAGCAGTTCTTC. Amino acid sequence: CASSQETDRSYNEQFF.